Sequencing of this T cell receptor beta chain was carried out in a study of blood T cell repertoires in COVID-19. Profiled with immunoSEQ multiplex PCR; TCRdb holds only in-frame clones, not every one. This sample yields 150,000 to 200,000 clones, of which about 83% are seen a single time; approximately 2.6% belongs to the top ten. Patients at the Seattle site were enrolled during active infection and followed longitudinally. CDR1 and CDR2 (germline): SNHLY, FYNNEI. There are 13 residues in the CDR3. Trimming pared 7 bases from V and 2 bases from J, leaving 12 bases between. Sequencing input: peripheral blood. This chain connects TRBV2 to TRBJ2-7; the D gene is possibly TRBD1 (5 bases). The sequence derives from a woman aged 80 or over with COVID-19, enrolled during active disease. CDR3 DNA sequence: TGTGCCAGCATCGTACAGGCCGCCTACGAGCAGTACTTC. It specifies CASIVQAAYEQYF. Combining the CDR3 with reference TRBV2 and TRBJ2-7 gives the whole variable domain EPEVTQTPSHQVTQMGQEVILRCVPISNHLYFYWYRQILGQKVEFLVSFYNNEISEKSEIFDDQFSVERPDGSNFTLKIRSTKLEDSAMYFCASIVQAAYEQYFGPGTRLTVT.